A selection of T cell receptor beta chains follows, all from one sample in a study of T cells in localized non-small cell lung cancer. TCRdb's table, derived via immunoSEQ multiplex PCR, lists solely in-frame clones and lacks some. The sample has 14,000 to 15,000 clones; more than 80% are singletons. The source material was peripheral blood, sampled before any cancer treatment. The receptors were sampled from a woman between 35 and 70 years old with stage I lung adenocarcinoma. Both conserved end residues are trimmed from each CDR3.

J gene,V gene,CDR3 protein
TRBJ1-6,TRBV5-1,ASSLDGGRNNSPLH
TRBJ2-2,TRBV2,ASSLGQPKSNTGELF
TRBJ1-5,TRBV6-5,ASREGALGNQPQH
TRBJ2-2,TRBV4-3,ASSQGLGAGRGTGELF
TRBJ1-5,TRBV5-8,ASSLGSGKSNQPQH
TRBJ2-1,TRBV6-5,ASSPGLAGNNEQF
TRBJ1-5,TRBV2,ASSQVGNQPQH
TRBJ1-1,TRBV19,ASSIVHGQTEAF
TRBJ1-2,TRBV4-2,ASSQGRQGLGYT
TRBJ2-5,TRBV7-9,ASSSGETQY